The 27 T cell receptor beta chains reported below all come from one sample, sequenced in a study of neoadjuvant anti-PD-1 for oral cavity cancer. Regarding time point: after neoadjuvant nivolumab, at surgical resection. Profiled with immunoSEQ multiplex PCR; TCRdb holds only in-frame clones, not every one. The repertoire holds some 29,000 clones, with 70% to 80% as singletons. The sequences come from PBMCs, collected after nivolumab (anti-PD-1) treatment. These receptors were taken from a person aged 35 to 85 with oral cavity squamous cell carcinoma.

For this clone: The junction and the germline gene differ at one end; a read error may be behind it. The chain links TRBV20-1 to TRBJ1-2; perhaps TRBD1 as D (5 bases). Germline V gene lookup returns CDR1 DFQATT and CDR2 SNEGSKA (reference sequence). The CDR3 is made up of 10 amino acids. The CDR3 region has the DNA TGCAGTGCCCCCGGGGCAGGGAAAGTCTTC. Protein product: CSAPGAGKVF.

V and J are TRBV11-2 and TRBJ2-7; the D is unclear. Trimming took off 1 base at V and 6 bases at J, with 10 bases between the two ends. The CDR3 totals 13 residues. Germline V CDR1 and CDR2: SGHAT, FQNNGV. CDR3 loop: CASSLVAGREQYF. DNA for the CDR3: TGTGCCAGCAGCTTAGTGGCAGGTCGCGAGCAGTACTTC.

This clone occurred a few times. V and J are TRBV10-1 and TRBJ1-2; D unclear. The CDR3 is 14 amino acids. The ends were cut back, 4 bases at V and 13 bases at J, with 22 bases in the middle. From germline, CDR1 is WNHNN and CDR2 SYGVQD (reference sequence). The CDR3 region has the DNA TGCGCCAGCAGTGTCAGTCAATGGGTCGTTTCGTCCACCTTC. Amino acid sequence: CASSVSQWVVSSTF.

DNA for the CDR3: TGTGCCAGCAGCTCGGGACTAGCGGGGGCCGGCACAGATACGCAGTATTTT. It codes for CASSSGLAGAGTDTQYF. The J gene is TRBJ2-3, the V gene TRBV7-2; 14 bases match TRBD2. The germline gives CDR1 SGHTA, CDR2 FQGNSA. The length of the CDR3 is 17 residues. Germline trimming cut 4 bases from V and 1 base from J; bases unmatched to any gene: 4. The variable domain in full, with the rest retrieved from reference TRBV7-2 and TRBJ2-3, is GAGVSQSPSNKVTEKGKDVELRCDPISGHTALYWYRQSLGQGLEFLIYFQGNSAPDKSGLPSDRFSAERTGGSVSTLTIQRTQQEDSAVYLCASSSGLAGAGTDTQYFGPGTRLTVL.

The V call is TRBV2, the J call TRBJ2-7; 11 nucleotides match TRBD1. The CDR3 loop spans 15 amino acids. With 5 bases clipped from V and 2 bases from J, the junction kept 5 bases outside the gene matches. Germline CDR1 and CDR2: SNHLY and FYNNEI. CDR3 in amino acids: CASSRTGGGPYEQYF. CDR3 DNA sequence: TGTGCCAGCAGTCGGACAGGGGGCGGACCCTACGAGCAGTACTTC. Combining the CDR3 with reference TRBV2 and TRBJ2-7 gives the whole variable domain EPEVTQTPSHQVTQMGQEVILRCVPISNHLYFYWYRQILGQKVEFLVSFYNNEISEKSEIFDDQFSVERPDGSNFTLKIRSTKLEDSAMYFCASSRTGGGPYEQYFGPGTRLTVT.

V usage is TRBV6-1 and J usage is TRBJ2-5, with D possibly being TRBD1 (5 bases). This CDR3 has 11 residues. Germline V gene sequence: CDR1 MNHNS, CDR2 SASEGT. V was shortened by 6 bases and J by 9 bases, with 11 bases between the two germline ends. Here the CDR3 DNA reads TGTGCCAGCAGCCCGCAAGGGGCCCAGTACTTC. This encodes CASSPQGAQYF.

The chain couples TRBV15 to TRBJ2-1; tentatively, D is TRBD1 or TRBD2 (5 bases each). The CDR3 is 17 residues long. The germline V and J ends were trimmed by 4 bases and 4 bases, with 20 bases remaining between them. Germline CDR1 LNHNV, CDR2 YYDKDF (reference sequence). The CDR3 nucleotides read TGTGCCACCAGCACCTCCACCGGGACCGACCCTTACAATGAGCAGTTCTTC. The encoded protein is CATSTSTGTDPYNEQFF.

This clone was recorded only once. The chain carries TRBV28 and TRBJ2-3; 11 bases are a match to TRBD1. Trimming removed 4 bases from V and 3 bases from J; junction bases left unmatched: 0. CDR1 and CDR2 from the germline V gene are MDHEN and SYDVKM. The CDR3 contains 14 residues. As DNA, the CDR3 is TGTGCCAGCAGTTGGGACAGGGGGACAGATACGCAGTATTTT. This codes for CASSWDRGTDTQYF.

The gene calls are TRBV9 and TRBJ2-5; 7 nucleotides match TRBD1. Germline trimming cut 4 bases from V and 5 bases from J; bases unmatched to any gene: 2. This CDR3 region has 12 residues. Germline lookup yields CDR1 SGDLS and CDR2 YYNGEE. DNA of the CDR3: TGTGCCAGCAGCCCAGGGGGTGAGACCCAGTACTTC. Protein sequence: CASSPGGETQYF.

The chain employs TRBV13 and TRBJ1-2; 8 positions agree with TRBD1. V was pared by 1 base and J by 0 bases, with 7 bases of the junction left unmatched. Germline V lookup: CDR1 PRHDT, CDR2 FYEKMQ (reference sequence). CDR3 length: 17 amino acids. The CDR3 sequence: CASSLEGSGQANYGYTF. CDR3 nucleotide sequence: TGTGCCAGCAGCTTAGAGGGGTCGGGACAGGCTAACTATGGCTACACCTTC.

The rearrangement uses TRBV27 and TRBJ2-7; D is possibly TRBD1 or TRBD2 (6 bases each). Germline values: CDR1 MNHEY, CDR2 SMNVEV (reference sequence). This CDR3 is built from 16 residues. With 2 bases removed from V and 3 bases from J, the gap between germline ends came to 17 bases. CDR3: CASSLRGAAGNYEQYF. The CDR3 nucleotides are TGTGCCAGCAGTTTAAGGGGGGCGGCAGGGAACTACGAGCAGTACTTC.

This chain links TRBV6-6 with TRBJ2-5; D may match TRBD1 or TRBD2 (5 bases each). This CDR3 has 16 residues. The germline gives CDR1 MNHNY, CDR2 SVGAGI (reference sequence). V was clipped by 6 bases and J by 7 bases, with 24 bases between them. The CDR3 spells CASSPREVGERGTQYF. The CDR3, as DNA: TGTGCCAGCAGCCCCCGCGAAGTAGGGGAACGGGGGACCCAGTACTTC.

The V gene is TRBV7-9, the J gene TRBJ1-2; a weak D match, TRBD1 (6 bases). The CDR3 has 12 amino acids. The germline V gene has CDR1 SEHNR and CDR2 FQNEAQ (reference sequence). Trimming removed 4 bases at V and 8 bases at J, with 11 bases between. The CDR3, as DNA: TGTGCCAGCAGCTGGGACACGGGAGGCTACACCTTC. Translated, it gives CASSWDTGGYTF.

This clone was seen a handful of times. The chain employs TRBV30 and TRBJ1-5, with 7 bases identical to TRBD1. Germline-derived CDR1 and CDR2 are GTSNPN and SVGIG (reference sequence). Unmatched junction bases numbered 9, after V lost 3 bases and J lost 7 bases. The CDR3 totals 14 residues. CDR3 in amino acids: CAWSPGQGEQPQHF. In nucleotides, the CDR3 is TGTGCCTGGAGCCCCGGGCAGGGGGAACAGCCCCAGCATTTT.

The genes are TRBV4-1 and TRBJ1-5; D remains ambiguous. Germline V CDR1 and CDR2: MGHRA, YSYEKL. The CDR3 covers 13 residues. Between the trimmed V and J ends, which lost 0 bases and 7 bases, there was a span of 7 bases. CDR3 in amino acids: CASSQDGIQPQHF. The CDR3 DNA reads TGCGCCAGCAGCCAAGATGGGATCCAGCCCCAGCATTTT.

In its sample, this clone was seen a few times. CDR3 bases: TGTGCCTCTCAGTTCGGGAGCACAGATACGCAGTATTTT. It is translated as CASQFGSTDTQYF. V usage is TRBV6-1 and J usage is TRBJ2-3; no reliable D call. The CDR3 totals 13 residues. V was trimmed by 11 bases and J by 0 bases, leaving 12 bases between them. Germline values: CDR1 MNHNS, CDR2 SASEGT.

This chain's CDR3 is CASSTRGQVYEQYF. The CDR3 bases are TGTGCCAGCAGCACACGTGGCCAGGTGTACGAGCAGTACTTC. The chain links TRBV5-5 to TRBJ2-7; the D is unclear. V shed 4 bases and J shed 4 bases, with 15 bases lying between them. The CDR3 totals 14 residues. Germline V gene lookup returns CDR1 SGHKS and CDR2 YYEKEE (reference sequence).

This sequence joins TRBV29-1 and TRBJ1-2; no clear D. This CDR3 comprises 15 residues. Germline V gene sequence: CDR1 SQVTM, CDR2 ANQGSEA. Between the trimmed V and J ends, which lost 0 bases and 0 bases, there was a span of 11 bases. CDR3 DNA sequence: TGCAGCGTTGAAGACGACGGAAAGCCTAACTATGGCTACACCTTC. Translated: CSVEDDGKPNYGYTF.

The rearrangement uses TRBV4-2 and TRBJ2-2; the D is unclear. The V end lost 2 bases, the J end lost 3 bases, and 4 bases lay between the germline ends. Germline-derived CDR1 and CDR2 are LGHNA and YNFKEQ. This CDR3 spans 13 amino acids. The CDR3 is CASSQLHTGELFF. In nucleotides, the CDR3 is TGTGCCAGCAGCCAATTGCACACCGGGGAGCTGTTTTTT.

The V and J genes are TRBV6-5 and TRBJ1-4; no definite D call. Trimming removed 3 bases from V and 5 bases from J, with 7 bases in between. This CDR3 region has 13 residues. Germline values: CDR1 MNHEY, CDR2 SVGAGI. CDR3 region: CASSYRGNEKLFF. As DNA, the CDR3 is TGTGCCAGCAGTTATCGGGGAAATGAAAAACTGTTTTTT.

The count of this clone is one. The chain couples TRBV5-5 to TRBJ2-5; TRBD1 might be the D (6 bases). Germline V lookup: CDR1 SGHKS, CDR2 YYEKEE (reference sequence). V lost 3 bases and J lost 2, with 14 bases in between. The CDR3 extends over 15 amino acids. CDR3 residues: CASSSTPGQQETQYF. In nucleotides, the CDR3 is TGTGCCAGCAGCTCAACTCCGGGACAACAAGAGACCCAGTACTTC. Supplemented by reference TRBV5-5 and TRBJ2-5, the full variable domain reads DAGVTQSPTHLIKTRGQQVTLRCSPISGHKSVSWYQQVLGQGPQFIFQYYEKEERGRGNFPDRFSARQFPNYSSELNVNALLLGDSALYLCASSSTPGQQETQYFGPGTRLLVL.

This chain connects TRBV10-3 to TRBJ1-1; 9 positions agree with TRBD1. This CDR3 is 15 amino acids long. Germline V gives CDR1 ENHRY, CDR2 SYGVKD. Losses at the gene ends were 8 bases for V and 5 bases for J; bases not matched to a gene: 12. The CDR3 loop is CAIGTGGGAETEAFF. The CDR3 region has the DNA TGTGCCATCGGTACAGGGGGCGGAGCGGAAACTGAAGCTTTCTTT.

The chain joins TRBV30 to TRBJ2-5; D remains ambiguous. Per the germline V gene, CDR1 is GTSNPN and CDR2 is SVGIG (reference sequence). This CDR3 has 11 residues. V was trimmed by 2 bases and J by 5 bases, leaving 6 bases between them. The CDR3 is CAWSPAETQYF. CDR3 nucleotide sequence: TGTGCCTGGAGTCCAGCGGAGACCCAGTACTTC.

The chain is built from TRBV5-1 and TRBJ1-3; D is ambiguous. Trimming pared 1 base from V and 4 bases from J, leaving 6 bases between. Germline V gene sequence: CDR1 SGHRS, CDR2 YFSETQ. This CDR3 contains 13 residues. CDR3 in DNA: TGCGCCAGCAGCTTGCGACTAGGAAACACCATATATTTT. Its protein is CASSLRLGNTIYF.

The chain joins TRBV2 to TRBJ2-7, with D perhaps TRBD1 (6 bases). V was clipped by 6 bases and J by 2 bases, with 8 bases between them. The CDR3 has 12 residues. Germline loops: CDR1 SNHLY, CDR2 FYNNEI. The chain's CDR3 is CASRGAAYEQYF. CDR3 coding DNA: TGTGCCAGCAGGGGGGCGGCCTACGAGCAGTACTTC.

This chain connects TRBV14 to TRBJ2-1; D unresolved. V lost 2 bases to trimming and J lost 3 bases, with 11 bases between them. The germline gives CDR1 SGHDN, CDR2 FVKESK. This CDR3 is built from 15 residues. This chain's CDR3 is CASSQMGTFYNEQFF. The DNA of the CDR3 is TGTGCCAGCAGCCAAATGGGAACCTTCTACAATGAGCAGTTCTTC.

The V gene is TRBV14, the J gene TRBJ1-2, with D possibly being TRBD1 (6 bases). The CDR3 is 15 residues long. The germline V and J ends were trimmed by 0 bases and 3 bases, with 11 bases remaining between them. CDR1 and CDR2 from the germline V gene are SGHDN and FVKESK. The CDR3 reads CASSQDLGADYGYTF. CDR3 DNA: TGTGCCAGCAGCCAAGATCTGGGGGCTGACTATGGCTACACCTTC.